This TCR beta chain was recovered during a study of response to subunit inactivated influenza vaccine (dated by TCRdb to the late 2010s). With regard to the full study: The study used deep quantitative T cell receptor repertoire profiling to track responses to a trivalent subunit inactivated influenza vaccine.

Points the paper makes about the study in general: According to the authors, only a limited number of new T cells may be recruited by each seasonal influenza vaccination.

A remark on this clonotype: The antigen it recognizes is unknown. Qualities for individual bases were not recorded, and no much larger clone is one base off.

V and J are trimmed by 1 base and 9 bases, and the gene matches miss 7 bases of the junction. CDR1 LGHNA and CDR2 YSLEER were looked up in the germline V gene. The CDR3 spans 14 residues, from the cysteine through the phenylalanine. Just CDR3 DNA is preserved here, 42 bases in frame from base 1. Library construction relied on RT-PCR. The instrument given in TCRdb is Illumina HiSeq 2500. TCRdb reprocessing: public reads trimmed at Q25 with fastp, clones called with MiXCR, in-frame beta chains kept. Entries are consolidated by CDR3 protein sequence, retaining the most common genes and DNA. For this sample there are roughly 790,000 distinct CDR3 sequences; less than 25% appear just once. The top ten clones comprise roughly 10% of the sample.

The clonotype was recovered from a man aged 50 to 59 who received an inactivated influenza vaccine. Donor details come from another sample of the same person, matched by shared clones. The specimen was PBMCs from blood, collected roughly 5 days after vaccination. The rearranged segments are TRBV4-3 and TRBJ2-7; 9 nucleotides in the junction match TRBD2. At the DNA level, the sequence is TGCGCCAGCAGCCAAGCCCCCGGGACTAGCTTGCAGTACTTC. Protein translation: CASSQAPGTSLQYF.